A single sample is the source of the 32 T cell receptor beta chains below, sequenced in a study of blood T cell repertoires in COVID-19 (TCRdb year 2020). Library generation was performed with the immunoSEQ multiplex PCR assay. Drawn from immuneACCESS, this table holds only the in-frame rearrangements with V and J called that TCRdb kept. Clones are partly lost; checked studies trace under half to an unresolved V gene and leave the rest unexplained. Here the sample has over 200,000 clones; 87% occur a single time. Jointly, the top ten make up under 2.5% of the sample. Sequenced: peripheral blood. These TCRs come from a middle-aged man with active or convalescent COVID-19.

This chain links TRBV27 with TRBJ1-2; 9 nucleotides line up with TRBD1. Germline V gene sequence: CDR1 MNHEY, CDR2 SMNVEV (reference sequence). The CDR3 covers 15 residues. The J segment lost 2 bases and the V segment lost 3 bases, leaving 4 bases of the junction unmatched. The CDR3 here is CASSFLGQGNYGYTF. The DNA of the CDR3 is TGTGCCAGCAGTTTCCTCGGACAGGGGAACTATGGCTACACCTTC.

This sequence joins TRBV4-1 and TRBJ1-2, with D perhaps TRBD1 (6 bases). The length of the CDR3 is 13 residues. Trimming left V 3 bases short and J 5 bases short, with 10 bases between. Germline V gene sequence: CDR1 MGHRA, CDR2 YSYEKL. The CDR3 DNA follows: TGCGCCAGCAGCCACGACGGGACATATGGCTACACCTTC. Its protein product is CASSHDGTYGYTF.

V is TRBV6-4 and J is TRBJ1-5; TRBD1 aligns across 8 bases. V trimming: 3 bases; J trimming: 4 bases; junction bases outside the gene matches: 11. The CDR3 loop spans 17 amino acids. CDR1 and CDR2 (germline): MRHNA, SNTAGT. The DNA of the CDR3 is TGTGCCAGCAGTGAATTCAATTCCGGACAGGGTAATCAGCCCCAGCATTTT. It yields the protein CASSEFNSGQGNQPQHF.

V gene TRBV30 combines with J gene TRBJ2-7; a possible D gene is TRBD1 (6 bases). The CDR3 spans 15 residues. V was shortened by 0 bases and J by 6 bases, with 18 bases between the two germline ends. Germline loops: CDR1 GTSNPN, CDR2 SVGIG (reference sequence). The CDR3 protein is CAWSVLRSGAGEQYF. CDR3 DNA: TGTGCCTGGAGTGTTCTGAGGTCAGGGGCCGGCGAGCAGTACTTC.

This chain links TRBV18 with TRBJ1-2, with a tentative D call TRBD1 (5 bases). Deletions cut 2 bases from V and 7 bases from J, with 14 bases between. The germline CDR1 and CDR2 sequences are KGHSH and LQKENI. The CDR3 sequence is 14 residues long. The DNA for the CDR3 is TGTGCCAGCTCACCATTACACCCGCAGGGTGGCTACACCTTC. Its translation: CASSPLHPQGGYTF.

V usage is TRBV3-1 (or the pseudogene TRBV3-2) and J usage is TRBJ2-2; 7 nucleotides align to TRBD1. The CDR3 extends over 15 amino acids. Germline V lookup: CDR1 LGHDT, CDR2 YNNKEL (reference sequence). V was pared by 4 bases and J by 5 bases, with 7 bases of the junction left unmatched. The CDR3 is CASSPRTGVTGELFF. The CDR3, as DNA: TGTGCCAGCAGCCCACGGACAGGAGTGACCGGGGAGCTGTTTTTT.

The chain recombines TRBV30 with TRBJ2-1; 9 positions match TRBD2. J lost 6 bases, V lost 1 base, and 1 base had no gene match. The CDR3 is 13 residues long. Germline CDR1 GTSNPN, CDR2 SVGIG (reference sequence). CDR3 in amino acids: CAWSGGGANEQFF. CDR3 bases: TGTGCCTGGAGTGGCGGGGGGGCCAATGAGCAGTTCTTC.

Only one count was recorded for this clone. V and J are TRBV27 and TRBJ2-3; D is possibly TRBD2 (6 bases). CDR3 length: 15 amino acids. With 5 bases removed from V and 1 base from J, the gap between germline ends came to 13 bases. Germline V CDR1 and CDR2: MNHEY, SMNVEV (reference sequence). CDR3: CASSIPGLRTDTQYF. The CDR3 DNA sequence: TGTGCCAGCAGTATACCGGGACTGCGCACAGATACGCAGTATTTT.

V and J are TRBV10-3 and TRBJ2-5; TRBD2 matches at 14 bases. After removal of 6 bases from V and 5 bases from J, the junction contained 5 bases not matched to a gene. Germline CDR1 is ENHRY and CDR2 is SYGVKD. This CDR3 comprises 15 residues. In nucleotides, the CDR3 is TGTGCCATCAGCCCGGGACTAGCGGGAGAGGAGACCCAGTACTTC. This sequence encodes CAISPGLAGEETQYF.

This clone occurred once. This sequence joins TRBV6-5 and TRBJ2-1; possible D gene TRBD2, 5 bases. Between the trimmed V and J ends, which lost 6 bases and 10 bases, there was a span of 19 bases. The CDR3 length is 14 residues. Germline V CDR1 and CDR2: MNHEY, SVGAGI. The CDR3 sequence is CASSTVGADLEQFF. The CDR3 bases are TGTGCCAGCAGCACAGTGGGAGCGGACCTGGAGCAGTTCTTC.

CDR3 bases: TGTGCCAGCAGTACGACAGGGAACAATCAGCCCCAGCATTTT. Amino acids: CASSTTGNNQPQHF. The chain is built from TRBV6-5 and TRBJ1-5; 7 nucleotides line up with TRBD1. J gave up 3 bases and V 5 bases, and 4 bases lay outside the gene matches. Germline V lookup: CDR1 MNHEY, CDR2 SVGAGI. The CDR3 consists of 14 residues.

CDR3 residues: CASTTYQDRGTEAFF. For the CDR3, the DNA is TGTGCCAGCACCACCTACCAAGATCGAGGCACTGAAGCTTTCTTT. The chain carries TRBV7-9 and TRBJ1-1; D is unresolved. From germline, CDR1 is SEHNR and CDR2 FQNEAQ (reference sequence). This CDR3 contains 15 residues. V was pared by 7 bases and J by 4 bases, with 19 bases between.

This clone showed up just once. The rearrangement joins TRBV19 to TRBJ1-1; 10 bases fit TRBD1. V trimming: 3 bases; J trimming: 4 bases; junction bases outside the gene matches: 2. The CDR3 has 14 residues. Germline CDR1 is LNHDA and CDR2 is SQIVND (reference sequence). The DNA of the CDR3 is TGTGCCAGTAGTATGACAGGGGGCCTCACTGAAGCTTTCTTT. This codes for CASSMTGGLTEAFF.

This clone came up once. The CDR3 DNA sequence: TGTGCCAGCAGTTCAGGGCCCCGCGGCGAGAATGAGCAGTTCTTC. The encoded protein is CASSSGPRGENEQFF. The genes are TRBV27 and TRBJ2-1, with D tentatively TRBD1 (5 bases). Germline CDR1 MNHEY, CDR2 SMNVEV (reference sequence). This CDR3 contains 15 residues. V dropped 4 bases and J dropped 7 bases, with 17 bases sitting between them.

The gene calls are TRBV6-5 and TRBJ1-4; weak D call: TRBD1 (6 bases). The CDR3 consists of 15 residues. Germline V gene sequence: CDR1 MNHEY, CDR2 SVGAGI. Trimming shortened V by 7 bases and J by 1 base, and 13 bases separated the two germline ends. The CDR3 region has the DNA TGTGCCAGCACCGTCGACAGGCAAACTAATGAAAAACTGTTTTTT. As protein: CASTVDRQTNEKLFF.

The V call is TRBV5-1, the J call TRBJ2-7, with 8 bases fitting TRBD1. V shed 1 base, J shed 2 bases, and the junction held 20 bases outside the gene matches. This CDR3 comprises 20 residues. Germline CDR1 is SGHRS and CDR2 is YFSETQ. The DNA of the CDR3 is TGCGCCAGCAGCTTGCCCCGGCAGGGGGCCACATCTCTCACTGCCTACGAGCAGTACTTC. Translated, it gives CASSLPRQGATSLTAYEQYF.

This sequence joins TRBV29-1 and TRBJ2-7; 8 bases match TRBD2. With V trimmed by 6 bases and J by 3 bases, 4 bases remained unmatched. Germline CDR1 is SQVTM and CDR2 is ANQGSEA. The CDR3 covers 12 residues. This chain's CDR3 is CSVLAGLYEQYF. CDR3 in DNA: TGCAGCGTATTAGCGGGACTCTACGAGCAGTACTTC.

Here the CDR3 DNA reads TGTGCCAGCAGCCAAGATCGAGGCACGGGAGGGAGTTGGGAGACCCAGTACTTC. Amino acids: CASSQDRGTGGSWETQYF. The chain couples TRBV3-1 (or the pseudogene TRBV3-2) to TRBJ2-5, with 8 nucleotides matching TRBD2. Germline V lookup: CDR1 LGHDT, CDR2 YNNKEL (reference sequence). CDR3 size: 18 residues. The trim removed 0 bases at V and 5 bases at J, leaving 14 bases unmatched.

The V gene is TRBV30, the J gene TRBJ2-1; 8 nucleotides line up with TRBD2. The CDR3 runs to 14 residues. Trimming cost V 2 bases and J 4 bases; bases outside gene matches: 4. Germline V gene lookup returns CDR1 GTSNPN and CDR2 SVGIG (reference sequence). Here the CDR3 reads CAWSLGLVYNEQFF. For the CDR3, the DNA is TGTGCCTGGAGTCTGGGACTAGTATACAATGAGCAGTTCTTC.

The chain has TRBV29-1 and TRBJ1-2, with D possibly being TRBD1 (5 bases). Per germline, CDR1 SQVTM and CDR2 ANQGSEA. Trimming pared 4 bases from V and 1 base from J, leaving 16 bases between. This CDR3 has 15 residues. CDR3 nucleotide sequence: TGCAGCGTTGGGGGCCCAGGGAGGGGTAACTATGGCTACACCTTC. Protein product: CSVGGPGRGNYGYTF.

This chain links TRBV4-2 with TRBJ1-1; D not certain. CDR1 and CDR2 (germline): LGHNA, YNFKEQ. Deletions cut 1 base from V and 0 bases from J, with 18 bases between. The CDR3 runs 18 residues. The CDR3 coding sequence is TGTGCCAGCAGCCAAGGGCCCCGGGATGGAAATTTGAACACTGAAGCTTTCTTT. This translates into CASSQGPRDGNLNTEAFF.

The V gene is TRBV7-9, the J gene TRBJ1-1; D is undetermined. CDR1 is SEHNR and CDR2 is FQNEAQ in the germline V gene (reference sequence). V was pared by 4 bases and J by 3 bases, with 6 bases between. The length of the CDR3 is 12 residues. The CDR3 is CASSSEDTEAFF. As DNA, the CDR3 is TGTGCCAGCAGCTCCGAGGACACTGAAGCTTTCTTT.

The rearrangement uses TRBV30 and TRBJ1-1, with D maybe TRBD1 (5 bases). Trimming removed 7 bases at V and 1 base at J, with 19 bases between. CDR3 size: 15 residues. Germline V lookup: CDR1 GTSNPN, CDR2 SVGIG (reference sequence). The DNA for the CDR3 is TGTGCCTCGTTCGTCGAGACAGCACCGAACACTGAAGCTTTCTTT. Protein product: CASFVETAPNTEAFF.

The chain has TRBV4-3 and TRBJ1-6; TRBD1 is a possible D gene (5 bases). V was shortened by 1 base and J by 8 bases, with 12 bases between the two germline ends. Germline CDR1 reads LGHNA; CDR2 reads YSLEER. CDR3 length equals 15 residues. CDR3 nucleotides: TGCGCCAGCAGCCAAGTAGGGTCCAGGGATTCACCCCTCCACTTT. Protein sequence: CASSQVGSRDSPLHF.

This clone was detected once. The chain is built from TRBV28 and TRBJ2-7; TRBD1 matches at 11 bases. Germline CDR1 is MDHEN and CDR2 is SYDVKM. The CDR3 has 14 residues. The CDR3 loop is CASLLQGTGGEQYF. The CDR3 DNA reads TGTGCATCATTACTCCAGGGGACAGGGGGCGAGCAGTACTTC.

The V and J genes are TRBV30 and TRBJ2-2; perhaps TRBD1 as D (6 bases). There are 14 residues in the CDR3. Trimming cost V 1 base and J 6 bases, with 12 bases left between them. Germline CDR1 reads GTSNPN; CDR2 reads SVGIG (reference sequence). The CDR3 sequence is CAWSGQAVAGELFF. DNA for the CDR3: TGTGCCTGGAGTGGACAGGCGGTAGCCGGGGAGCTGTTTTTT.

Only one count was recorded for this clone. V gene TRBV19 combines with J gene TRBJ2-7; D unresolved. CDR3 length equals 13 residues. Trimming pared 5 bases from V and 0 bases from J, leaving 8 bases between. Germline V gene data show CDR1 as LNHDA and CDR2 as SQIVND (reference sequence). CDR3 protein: CASSYTSSYEQYF. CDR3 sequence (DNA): TGTGCCAGTAGTTATACCAGCTCCTACGAGCAGTACTTC.

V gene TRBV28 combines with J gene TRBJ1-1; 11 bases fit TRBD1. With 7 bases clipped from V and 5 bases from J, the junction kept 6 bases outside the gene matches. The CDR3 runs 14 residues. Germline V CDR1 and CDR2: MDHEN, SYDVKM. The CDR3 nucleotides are TGTGCCAGCAACACAGGGACAGGGGGAACTGAAGCTTTCTTT. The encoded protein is CASNTGTGGTEAFF.

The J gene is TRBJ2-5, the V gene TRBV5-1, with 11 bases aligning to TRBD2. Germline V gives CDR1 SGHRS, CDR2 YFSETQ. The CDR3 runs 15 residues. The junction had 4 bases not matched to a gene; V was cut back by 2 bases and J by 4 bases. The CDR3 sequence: CASSFIGTSGETQYF. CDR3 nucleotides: TGCGCCAGCAGCTTTATCGGGACTAGCGGAGAGACCCAGTACTTC.

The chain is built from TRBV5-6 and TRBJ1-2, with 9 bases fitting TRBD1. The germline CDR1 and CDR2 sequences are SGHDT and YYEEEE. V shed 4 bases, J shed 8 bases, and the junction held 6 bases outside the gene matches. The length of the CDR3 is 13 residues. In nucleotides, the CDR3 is TGTGCCAGCAGCCTGACAGGGGGTGAGGGCTACACCTTC. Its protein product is CASSLTGGEGYTF.

As DNA, the CDR3 is TGTGCCAGCAGCTTCAGGGGGGCCTCTGGGGCCAACGTCCTGACTTTC. It translates to CASSFRGASGANVLTF. The chain uses TRBV7-8 and TRBJ2-6, with a possible D match to TRBD1 (7 bases). The CDR3 length is 16 residues. The V end was cut by 3 bases, the J end by 0 bases, with 9 bases between. The V gene's germline CDR1 is SGHVS and CDR2 FQNEAQ.

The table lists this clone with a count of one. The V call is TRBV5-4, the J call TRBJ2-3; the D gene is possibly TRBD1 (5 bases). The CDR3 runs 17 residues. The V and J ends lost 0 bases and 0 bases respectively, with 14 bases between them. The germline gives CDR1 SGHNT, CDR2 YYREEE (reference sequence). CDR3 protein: CASSLAPDTFSTDTQYF. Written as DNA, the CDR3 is TGTGCCAGCAGCTTGGCTCCGGACACCTTTAGCACAGATACGCAGTATTTT.